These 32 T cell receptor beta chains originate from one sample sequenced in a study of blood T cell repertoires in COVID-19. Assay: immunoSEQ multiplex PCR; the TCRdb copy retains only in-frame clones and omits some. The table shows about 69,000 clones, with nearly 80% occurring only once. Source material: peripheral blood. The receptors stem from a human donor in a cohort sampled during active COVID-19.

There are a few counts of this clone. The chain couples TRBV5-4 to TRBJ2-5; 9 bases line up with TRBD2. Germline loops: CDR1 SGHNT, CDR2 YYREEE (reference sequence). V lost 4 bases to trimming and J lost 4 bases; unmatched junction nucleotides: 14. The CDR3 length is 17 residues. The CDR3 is CASSPGPRGRAAETQYF. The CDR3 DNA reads TGTGCCAGCAGCCCCGGACCGCGCGGGAGGGCCGCAGAGACCCAGTACTTC.

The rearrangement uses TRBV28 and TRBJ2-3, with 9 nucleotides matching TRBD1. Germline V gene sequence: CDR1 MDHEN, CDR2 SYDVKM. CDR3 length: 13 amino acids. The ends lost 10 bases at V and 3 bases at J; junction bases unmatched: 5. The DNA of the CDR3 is TGTGCCATCACGGGGACAGGGACAGATACGCAGTATTTT. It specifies CAITGTGTDTQYF. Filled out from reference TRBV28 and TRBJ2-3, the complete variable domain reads DVKVTQSSRYLVKRTGEKVFLECVQDMDHENMFWYRQDPGLGLRLIYFSYDVKMKEKGDIPEGYSVSREKKERFSLILESASTNQTSMYLCAITGTGTDTQYFGPGTRLTVL.

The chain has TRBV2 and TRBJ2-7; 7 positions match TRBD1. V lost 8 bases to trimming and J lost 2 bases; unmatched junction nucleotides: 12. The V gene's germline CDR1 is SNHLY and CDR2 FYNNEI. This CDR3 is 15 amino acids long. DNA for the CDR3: TGTGCCAGCTCCGAACAGGGGATAGGGCCCTACGAGCAGTACTTC. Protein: CASSEQGIGPYEQYF.

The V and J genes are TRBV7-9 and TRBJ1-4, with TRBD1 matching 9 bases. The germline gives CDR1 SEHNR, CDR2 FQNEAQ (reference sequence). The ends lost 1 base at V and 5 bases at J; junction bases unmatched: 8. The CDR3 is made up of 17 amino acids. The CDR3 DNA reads TGTGCCAGCAGCTTAGGTGATCCGGGACAGGGAAATGAAAAACTGTTTTTT. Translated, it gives CASSLGDPGQGNEKLFF.

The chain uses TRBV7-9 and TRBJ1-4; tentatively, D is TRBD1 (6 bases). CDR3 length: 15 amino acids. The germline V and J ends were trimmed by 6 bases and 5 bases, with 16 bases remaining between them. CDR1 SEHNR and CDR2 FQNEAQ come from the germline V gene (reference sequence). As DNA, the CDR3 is TGTGCCAGCAGTCCATACAGGGCCGCAAATGAAAAACTGTTTTTT. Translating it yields CASSPYRAANEKLFF.

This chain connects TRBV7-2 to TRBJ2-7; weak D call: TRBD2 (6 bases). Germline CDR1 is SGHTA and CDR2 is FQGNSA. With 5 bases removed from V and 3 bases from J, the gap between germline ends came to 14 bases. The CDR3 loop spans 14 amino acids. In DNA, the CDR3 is TGTGCCAGCAGCATAGATGGGGGACTCTACGAGCAGTACTTC. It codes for CASSIDGGLYEQYF. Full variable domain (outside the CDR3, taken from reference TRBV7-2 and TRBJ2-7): GAGVSQSPSNKVTEKGKDVELRCDPISGHTALYWYRQSLGQGLEFLIYFQGNSAPDKSGLPSDRFSAERTGGSVSTLTIQRTQQEDSAVYLCASSIDGGLYEQYFGPGTRLTVT.

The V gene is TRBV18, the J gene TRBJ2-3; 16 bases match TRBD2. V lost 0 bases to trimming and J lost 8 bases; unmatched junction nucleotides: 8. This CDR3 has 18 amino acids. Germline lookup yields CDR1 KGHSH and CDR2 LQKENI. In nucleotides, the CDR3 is TGTGCCAGCTCACCACCGGGGACTAGCGGGGGGGCCGACGGTACGCAGTATTTT. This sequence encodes CASSPPGTSGGADGTQYF.

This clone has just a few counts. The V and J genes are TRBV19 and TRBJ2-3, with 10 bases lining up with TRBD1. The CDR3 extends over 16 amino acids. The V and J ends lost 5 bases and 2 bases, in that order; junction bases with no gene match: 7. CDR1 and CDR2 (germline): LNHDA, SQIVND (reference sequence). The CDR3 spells CASSPGQGTTTDTQYF. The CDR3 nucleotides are TGTGCCAGTAGTCCGGGACAGGGGACGACCACAGATACGCAGTATTTT.

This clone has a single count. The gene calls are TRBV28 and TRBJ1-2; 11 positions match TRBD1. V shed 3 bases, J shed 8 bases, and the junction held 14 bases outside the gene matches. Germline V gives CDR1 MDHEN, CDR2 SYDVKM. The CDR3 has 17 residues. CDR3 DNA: TGTGCCAGCAGTTTCATTACCCTCGGACAGGGGGCAGGCGGCTACACCTTC. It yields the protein CASSFITLGQGAGGYTF.

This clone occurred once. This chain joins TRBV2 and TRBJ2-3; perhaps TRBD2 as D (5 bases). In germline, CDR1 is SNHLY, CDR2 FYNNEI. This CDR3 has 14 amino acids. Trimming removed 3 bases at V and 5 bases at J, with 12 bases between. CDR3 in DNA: TGTGCCAGCAGTGAGTTTGAGGGTGGAGATACGCAGTATTTT. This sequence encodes CASSEFEGGDTQYF.

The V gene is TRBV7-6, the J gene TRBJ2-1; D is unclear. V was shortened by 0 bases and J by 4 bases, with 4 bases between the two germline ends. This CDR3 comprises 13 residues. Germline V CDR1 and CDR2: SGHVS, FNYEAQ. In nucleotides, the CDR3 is TGTGCCAGCAGCTTAGCACAATACAATGAGCAGTTCTTC. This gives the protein CASSLAQYNEQFF.

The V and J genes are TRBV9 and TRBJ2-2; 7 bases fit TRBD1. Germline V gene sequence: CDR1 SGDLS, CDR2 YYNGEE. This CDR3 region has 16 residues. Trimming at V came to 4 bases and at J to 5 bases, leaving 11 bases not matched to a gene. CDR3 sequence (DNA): TGTGCCAGCAGCCCCTCCGGGACAGTACGGACCGGGGAGCTGTTTTTT. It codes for CASSPSGTVRTGELFF. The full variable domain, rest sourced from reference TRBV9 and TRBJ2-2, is DSGVTQTPKHLITATGQRVTLRCSPRSGDLSVYWYQQSLDQGLQFLIQYYNGEERAKGNILERFSAQQFPDLHSELNLSSLELGDSALYFCASSPSGTVRTGELFFGEGSRLTVL.

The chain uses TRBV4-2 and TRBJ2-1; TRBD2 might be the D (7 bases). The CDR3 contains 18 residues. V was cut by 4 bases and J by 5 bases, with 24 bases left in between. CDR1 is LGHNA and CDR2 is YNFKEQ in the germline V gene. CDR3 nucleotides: TGTGCCAGCAGCCTTCGAGGGGGAGGTCCCCGGGGGGACAATGAGCAGTTCTTC. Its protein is CASSLRGGGPRGDNEQFF.

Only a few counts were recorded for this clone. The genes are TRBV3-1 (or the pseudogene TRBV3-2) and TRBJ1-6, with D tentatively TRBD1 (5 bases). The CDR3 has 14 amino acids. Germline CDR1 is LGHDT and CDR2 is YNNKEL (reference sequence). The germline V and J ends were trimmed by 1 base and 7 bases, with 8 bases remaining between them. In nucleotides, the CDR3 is TGTGCCAGCAGCCAAGGGGGCGCAAATTCACCCCTCCACTTT. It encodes CASSQGGANSPLHF.

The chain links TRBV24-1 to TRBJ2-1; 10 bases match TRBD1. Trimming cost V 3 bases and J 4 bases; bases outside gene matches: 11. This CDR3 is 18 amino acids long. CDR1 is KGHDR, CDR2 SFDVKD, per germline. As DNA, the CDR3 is TGTGCCACCAGTGATACCGGGACAGGGGTGGGTACGTACAATGAGCAGTTCTTC. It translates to CATSDTGTGVGTYNEQFF.

The CDR3 sequence: CASSRGLAGTDTQYF. CDR3 DNA: TGTGCCAGCAGCAGAGGACTAGCGGGCACAGATACGCAGTATTTT. The chain links TRBV7-6 to TRBJ2-3; TRBD2 aligns across 10 bases. The V gene end was trimmed by 5 bases and the J gene end by 1 base; junction bases not matched to a gene: 3. The CDR3 runs 15 residues. In germline, CDR1 is SGHVS, CDR2 FNYEAQ.

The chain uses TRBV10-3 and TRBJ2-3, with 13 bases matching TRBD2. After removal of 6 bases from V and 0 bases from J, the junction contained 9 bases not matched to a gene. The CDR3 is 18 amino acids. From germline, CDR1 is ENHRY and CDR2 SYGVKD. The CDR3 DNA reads TGTGCCATCAGCCCGGACTGGACTAGCGGGAGTAGCACAGATACGCAGTATTTT. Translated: CAISPDWTSGSSTDTQYF.

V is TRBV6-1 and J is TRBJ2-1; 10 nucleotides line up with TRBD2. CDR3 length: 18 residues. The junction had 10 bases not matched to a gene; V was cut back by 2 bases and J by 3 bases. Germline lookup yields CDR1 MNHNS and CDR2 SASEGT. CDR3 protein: CASSEWASGRSDYNEQFF. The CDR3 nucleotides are TGTGCCAGCAGTGAATGGGCTAGCGGGAGAAGCGACTACAATGAGCAGTTCTTC.

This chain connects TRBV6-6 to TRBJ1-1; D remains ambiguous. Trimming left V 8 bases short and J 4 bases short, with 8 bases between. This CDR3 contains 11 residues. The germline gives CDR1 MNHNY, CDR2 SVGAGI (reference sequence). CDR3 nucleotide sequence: TGTGCCAGCCGAGGTGGCACTGAAGCTTTCTTT. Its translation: CASRGGTEAFF.

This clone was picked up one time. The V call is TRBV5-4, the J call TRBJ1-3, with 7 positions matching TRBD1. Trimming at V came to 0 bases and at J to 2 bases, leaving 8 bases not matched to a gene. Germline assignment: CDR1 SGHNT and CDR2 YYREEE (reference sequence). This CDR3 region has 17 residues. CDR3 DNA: TGTGCCAGCAGCTTGGGTAGGGACAGAGCAGCTGGAAACACCATATATTTT. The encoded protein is CASSLGRDRAAGNTIYF.

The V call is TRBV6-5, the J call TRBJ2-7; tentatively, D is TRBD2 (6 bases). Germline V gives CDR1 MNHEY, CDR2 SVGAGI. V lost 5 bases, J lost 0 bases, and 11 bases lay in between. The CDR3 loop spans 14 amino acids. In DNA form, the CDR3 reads TGTGCCAGCAGTCGGGGGTTCAGCTCCTACGAGCAGTACTTC. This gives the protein CASSRGFSSYEQYF.

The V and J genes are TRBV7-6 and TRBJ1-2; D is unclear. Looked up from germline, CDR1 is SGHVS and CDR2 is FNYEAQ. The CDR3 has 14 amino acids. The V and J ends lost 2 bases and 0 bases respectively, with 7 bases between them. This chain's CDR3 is CASSLSGTNYGYTF. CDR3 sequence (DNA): TGTGCCAGCAGCTTAAGTGGCACTAACTATGGCTACACCTTC.

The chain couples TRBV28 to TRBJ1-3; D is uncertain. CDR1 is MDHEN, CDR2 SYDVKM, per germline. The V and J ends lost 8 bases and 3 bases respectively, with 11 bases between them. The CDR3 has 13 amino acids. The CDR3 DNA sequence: TGTGCCAGCTCCAAAGAGTTTGGAAACACCATATATTTT. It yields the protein CASSKEFGNTIYF.

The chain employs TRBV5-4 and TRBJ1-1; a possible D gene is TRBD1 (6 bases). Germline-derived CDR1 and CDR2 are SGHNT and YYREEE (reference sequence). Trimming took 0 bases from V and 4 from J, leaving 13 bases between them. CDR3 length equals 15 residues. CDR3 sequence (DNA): TGTGCCAGCAGCTTGGCCGGTCCCAGGGGCACTGAAGCTTTCTTT. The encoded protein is CASSLAGPRGTEAFF.

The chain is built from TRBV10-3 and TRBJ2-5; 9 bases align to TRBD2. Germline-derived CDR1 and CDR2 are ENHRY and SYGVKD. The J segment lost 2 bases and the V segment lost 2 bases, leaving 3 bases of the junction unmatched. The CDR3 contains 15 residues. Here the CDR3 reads CAISEGLAGQETQYF. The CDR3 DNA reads TGTGCCATCAGTGAGGGGCTAGCGGGGCAAGAGACCCAGTACTTC.

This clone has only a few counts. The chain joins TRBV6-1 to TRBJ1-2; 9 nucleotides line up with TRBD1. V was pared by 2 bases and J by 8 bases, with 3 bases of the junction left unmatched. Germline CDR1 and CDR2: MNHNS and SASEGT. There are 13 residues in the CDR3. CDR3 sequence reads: CASSETGTGGYTF. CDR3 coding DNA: TGTGCCAGCAGTGAAACTGGGACAGGGGGCTACACCTTC.

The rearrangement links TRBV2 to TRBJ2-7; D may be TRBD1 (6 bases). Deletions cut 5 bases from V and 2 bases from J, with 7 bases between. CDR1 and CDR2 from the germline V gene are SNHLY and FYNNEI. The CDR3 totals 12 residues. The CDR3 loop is CASSWTAYEQYF. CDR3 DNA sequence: TGTGCCAGCAGTTGGACAGCCTACGAGCAGTACTTC. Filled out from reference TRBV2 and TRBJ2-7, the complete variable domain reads EPEVTQTPSHQVTQMGQEVILRCVPISNHLYFYWYRQILGQKVEFLVSFYNNEISEKSEIFDDQFSVERPDGSNFTLKIRSTKLEDSAMYFCASSWTAYEQYFGPGTRLTVT.

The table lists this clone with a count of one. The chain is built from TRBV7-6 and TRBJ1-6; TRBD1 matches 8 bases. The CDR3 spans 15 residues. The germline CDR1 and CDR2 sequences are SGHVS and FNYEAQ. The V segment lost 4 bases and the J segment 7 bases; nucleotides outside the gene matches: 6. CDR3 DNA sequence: TGTGCCAGCAGCTCGGGACAGGACTGGAATTCACCCCTCCACTTT. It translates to CASSSGQDWNSPLHF.

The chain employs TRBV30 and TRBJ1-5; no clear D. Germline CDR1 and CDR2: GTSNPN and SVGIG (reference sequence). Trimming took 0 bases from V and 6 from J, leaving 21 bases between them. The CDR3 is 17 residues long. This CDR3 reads CAWSVRLRVGLGQPQHF. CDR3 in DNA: TGTGCCTGGAGTGTACGGCTCAGAGTCGGGTTGGGTCAGCCCCAGCATTTT.

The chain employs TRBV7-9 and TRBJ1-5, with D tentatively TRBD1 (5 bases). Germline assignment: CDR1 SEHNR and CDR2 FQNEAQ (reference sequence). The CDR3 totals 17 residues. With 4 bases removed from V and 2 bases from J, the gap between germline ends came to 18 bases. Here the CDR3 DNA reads TGTGCCAGCAGCTCAATTGGCGGGGGAAAGCGCAATCAGCCCCAGCATTTT. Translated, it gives CASSSIGGGKRNQPQHF.

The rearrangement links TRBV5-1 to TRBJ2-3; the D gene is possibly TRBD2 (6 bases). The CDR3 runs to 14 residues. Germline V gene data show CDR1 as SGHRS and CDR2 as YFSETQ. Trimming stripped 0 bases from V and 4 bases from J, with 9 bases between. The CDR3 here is CASSLGREADTQYF. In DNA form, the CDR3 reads TGCGCCAGCAGCTTGGGTAGGGAGGCAGATACGCAGTATTTT.

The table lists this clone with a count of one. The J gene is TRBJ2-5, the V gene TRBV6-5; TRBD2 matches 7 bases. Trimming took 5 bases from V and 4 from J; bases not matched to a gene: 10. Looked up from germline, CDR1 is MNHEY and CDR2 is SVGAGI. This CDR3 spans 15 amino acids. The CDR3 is CASSTTGLGRETQYF. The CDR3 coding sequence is TGTGCCAGCAGTACTACCGGACTAGGACGAGAGACCCAGTACTTC.